A selection of T cell receptor beta chains follows, all from one sample in a study of CD8+ T cells in alopecia areata. TCRdb's table, derived via immunoSEQ multiplex PCR, lists solely in-frame clones and lacks some. The repertoire consists of around 30,000 clones, with roughly 80% occurring once and the leading ten covering 19%. The specimen sequenced was NKG2D-low CD8+ T cells sorted from blood. All receptors derive from a human donor with alopecia areata. CDR3s include the opening cysteine and the closing phenylalanine or tryptophan. D genes are given only for firm matches. Size values are once, few and many counts, or a class for expanded clones, and some rows have none.

d_call	v_call	clone_size	j_call	cdr3_aa	cdr3_nt
.	TRBV19	few	TRBJ2-1	CASSLTGLEQFF	TGTGCCAGTAGTTTAACAGGGCTGGAACAGTTCTTC
.	TRBV27	.	TRBJ2-1	CASRARAYNEQFF	TGTGCCAGCAGAGCTCGGGCCTACAATGAGCAGTTCTTC
TRBD1	TRBV9	.	TRBJ2-3	CASSGQEGGARTDTQYF	TGTGCCAGCAGCGGACAGGAAGGGGGCGCCCGCACAGATACGCAGTATTTT
.	TRBV14	.	TRBJ2-7	CASSPMAEGEQYF	TGTGCCAGCAGCCCGATGGCTGAGGGCGAGCAGTACTTC
.	TRBV4-2	.	TRBJ2-6	CASSQETSGANVLTF	TGTGCCAGCAGCCAAGAAACCTCTGGGGCCAACGTCCTGACTTTC
.	TRBV27	.	TRBJ2-1	CASSFQTGDYNEQFF	TGTGCCAGCAGTTTTCAGACGGGGGACTACAATGAGCAGTTCTTC
TRBD2	TRBV7-9	.	TRBJ2-5	CASSFRLAGEETQYF	TGTGCCAGCAGCTTCAGACTAGCGGGAGAAGAGACCCAGTACTTC
.	TRBV6-6	.	TRBJ2-5	CASSDRDTWETQYF	TGTGCCAGCAGTGATAGGGACACCTGGGAGACCCAGTACTTC
TRBD1	TRBV7-9	.	TRBJ2-7	CASSLGTGTPYEQYF	TGTGCCAGCAGCTTAGGGACAGGGACCCCCTACGAGCAGTACTTC
.	TRBV27	.	TRBJ2-7	CASSQRGAYEQYF	TGTGCCAGCAGCCAGAGAGGAGCCTACGAGCAGTACTTC
.	TRBV7-9	few	TRBJ2-7	CASSSGIVYEQYF	TGTGCCAGCAGCTCAGGAATTGTCTACGAGCAGTACTTC
.	TRBV4-1	once	TRBJ2-5	CASSQEGARFQETQYF	TGCGCCAGCAGCCAAGAAGGGGCGCGTTTTCAAGAGACCCAGTACTTC
TRBD2	TRBV28	.	TRBJ2-1	CASSIRLAGNQFF	TGTGCCAGCAGTATTCGACTAGCTGGGAACCAGTTCTTC
.	TRBV2	.	TRBJ2-1	CASSVHSPYSYNEQFF	TGTGCCAGCAGTGTTCACAGCCCATACTCCTACAATGAGCAGTTCTTC
.	TRBV4-2	once	TRBJ2-7	CASSPTETASYEQYF	TGTGCCAGCAGCCCCACCGAGACGGCCTCCTACGAGCAGTACTTC
TRBD1	TRBV29-1	.	TRBJ2-7	CSVEVGTGGYEQYF	TGCAGCGTTGAAGTGGGGACAGGGGGATACGAGCAGTACTTC
TRBD1	TRBV27	.	TRBJ1-2	CASSSLGGTGPYGYTF	TGTGCCAGCAGTTCCCTGGGGGGGACAGGGCCCTATGGCTACACCTTC
.	TRBV29-1	.	TRBJ1-2	CSVVLNYGYTF	TGCAGCGTTGTCCTTAACTATGGCTACACCTTC
.	TRBV7-7	.	TRBJ2-2	CASSPYQGGRELFF	TGTGCCAGCAGCCCTTACCAGGGAGGCCGGGAGCTGTTTTTT
.	TRBV6-5	.	TRBJ2-5	CASSSHPVGAQYF	TGTGCCAGCAGTTCCCATCCCGTCGGGGCCCAGTACTTC
.	TRBV4-1	once	TRBJ1-2	CASSQVFEGNYGYTF	TGCGCCAGCAGCCAAGTTTTCGAGGGAAACTATGGCTACACCTTC
TRBD1	TRBV30	.	TRBJ2-7	CAWRGTGTYEQYF	TGTGCCTGGAGAGGGACAGGGACCTACGAGCAGTACTTC
.	TRBV27	.	TRBJ2-6	CASSLSGAGANVLTF	TGTGCCAGCAGTTTATCTGGCGCTGGGGCCAACGTCCTGACTTTC